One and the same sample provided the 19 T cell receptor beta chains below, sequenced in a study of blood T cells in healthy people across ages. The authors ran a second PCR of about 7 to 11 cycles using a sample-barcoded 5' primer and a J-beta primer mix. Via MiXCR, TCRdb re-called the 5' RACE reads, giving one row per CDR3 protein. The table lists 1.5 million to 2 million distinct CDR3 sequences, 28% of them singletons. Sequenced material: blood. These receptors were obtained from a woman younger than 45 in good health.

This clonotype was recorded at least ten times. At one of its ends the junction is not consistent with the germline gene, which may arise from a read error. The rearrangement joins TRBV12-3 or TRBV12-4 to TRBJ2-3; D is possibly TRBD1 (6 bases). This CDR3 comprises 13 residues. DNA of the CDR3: TGCGCCAGCAGCTTAACAGGGACAGATACGCAGTATTTT. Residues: CASSLTGTDTQYF.

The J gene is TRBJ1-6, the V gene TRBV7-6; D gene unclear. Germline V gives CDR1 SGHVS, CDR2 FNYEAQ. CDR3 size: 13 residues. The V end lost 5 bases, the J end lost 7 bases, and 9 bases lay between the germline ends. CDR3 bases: TGTGCCAGCAGCCAGGAGCCGAATTCACCCCTCCACTTT. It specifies CASSQEPNSPLHF.

The CDR3 nucleotides are TGTGCCAGCAGCTACCTGGGGTTCACAGATACGCAGTATTTT. Protein: CASSYLGFTDTQYF. This rearrangement joins TRBV7-2 to TRBJ2-3; unclear D gene. The ends were cut back, 4 bases at V and 2 bases at J, with 10 bases in the middle. Looked up from germline, CDR1 is SGHTA and CDR2 is FQGNSA. This CDR3 comprises 14 residues.

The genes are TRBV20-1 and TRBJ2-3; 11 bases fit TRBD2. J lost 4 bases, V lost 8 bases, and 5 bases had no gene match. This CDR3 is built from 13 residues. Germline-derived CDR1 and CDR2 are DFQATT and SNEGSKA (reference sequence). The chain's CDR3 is CSPVAGGPDTQYF. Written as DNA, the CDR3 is TGCAGTCCAGTAGCGGGAGGGCCAGATACGCAGTATTTT.

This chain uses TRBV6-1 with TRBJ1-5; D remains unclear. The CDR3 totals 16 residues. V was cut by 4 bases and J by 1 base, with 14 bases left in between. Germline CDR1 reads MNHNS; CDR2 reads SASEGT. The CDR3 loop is CASSVLSTISNQPQHF. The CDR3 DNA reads TGTGCCAGCAGTGTCCTTTCGACAATAAGCAATCAGCCCCAGCATTTT.

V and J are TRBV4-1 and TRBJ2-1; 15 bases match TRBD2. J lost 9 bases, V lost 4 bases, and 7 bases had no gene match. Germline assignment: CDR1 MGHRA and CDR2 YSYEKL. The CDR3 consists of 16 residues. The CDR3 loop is CASSPWTSGGAVEQFF. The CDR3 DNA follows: TGCGCCAGCAGCCCCTGGACTAGCGGGGGGGCAGTTGAGCAGTTCTTC.

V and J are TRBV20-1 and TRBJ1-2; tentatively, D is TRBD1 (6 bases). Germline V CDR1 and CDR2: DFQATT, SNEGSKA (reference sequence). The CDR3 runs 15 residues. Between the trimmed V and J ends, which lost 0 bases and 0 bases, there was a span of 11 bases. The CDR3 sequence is CSARDRGTANYGYTF. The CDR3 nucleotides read TGCAGTGCTAGAGATAGGGGGACCGCTAACTATGGCTACACCTTC.

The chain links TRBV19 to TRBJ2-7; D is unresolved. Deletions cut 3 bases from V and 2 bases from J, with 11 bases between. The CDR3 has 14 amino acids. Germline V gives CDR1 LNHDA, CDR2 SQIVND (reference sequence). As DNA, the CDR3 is TGTGCCAGTAGTATCGGAGTTGGGGCCTACGAGCAGTACTTC. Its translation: CASSIGVGAYEQYF.

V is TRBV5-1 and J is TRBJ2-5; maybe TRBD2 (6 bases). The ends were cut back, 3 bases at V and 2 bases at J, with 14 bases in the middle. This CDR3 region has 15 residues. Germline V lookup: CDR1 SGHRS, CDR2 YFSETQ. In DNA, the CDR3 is TGCGCCAGCAGCTCGGGAGACGGGCGTCAAGAGACCCAGTACTTC. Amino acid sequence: CASSSGDGRQETQYF.

This CDR3 is CSASQQISNYGYTF. The CDR3 DNA reads TGCAGTGCTAGTCAGCAAATCTCTAACTATGGCTACACCTTC. The V and J genes are TRBV20-1 and TRBJ1-2, with D hard to call. Per germline, CDR1 DFQATT and CDR2 SNEGSKA (reference sequence). CDR3 length: 14 residues. V was shortened by 3 bases and J by 0 bases, with 11 bases between the two germline ends.

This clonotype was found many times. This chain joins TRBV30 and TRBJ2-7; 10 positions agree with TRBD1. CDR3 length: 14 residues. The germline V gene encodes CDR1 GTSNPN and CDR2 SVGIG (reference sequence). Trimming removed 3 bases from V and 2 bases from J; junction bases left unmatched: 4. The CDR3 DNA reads TGTGCCTGGAGCACCGGGACAGGGGCCTACGAGCAGTACTTC. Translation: CAWSTGTGAYEQYF.

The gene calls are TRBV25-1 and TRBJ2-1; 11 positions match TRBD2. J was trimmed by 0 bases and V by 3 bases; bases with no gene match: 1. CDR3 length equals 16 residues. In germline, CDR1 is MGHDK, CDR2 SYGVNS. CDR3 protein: CASSDGTSGSYNEQFF. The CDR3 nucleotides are TGTGCCAGCAGTGACGGGACTAGCGGCTCCTACAATGAGCAGTTCTTC. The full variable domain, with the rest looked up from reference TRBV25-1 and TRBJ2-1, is EADIYQTPRYLVIGTGKKITLECSQTMGHDKMYWYQQDPGMELHLIHYSYGVNSTEKGDLSSESTVSRIRTEHFPLTLESARPSHTSQYLCASSDGTSGSYNEQFFGPGTRLTVL.

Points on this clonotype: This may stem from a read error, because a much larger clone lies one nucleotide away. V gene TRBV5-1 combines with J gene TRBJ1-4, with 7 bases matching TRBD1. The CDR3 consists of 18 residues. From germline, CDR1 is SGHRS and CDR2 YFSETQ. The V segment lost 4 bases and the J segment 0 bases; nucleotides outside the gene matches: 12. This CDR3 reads CASSEESTGPATNEKLFF. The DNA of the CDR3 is TGCGCCAGCAGCGAGGAGTCGACAGGGCCTGCAACTAATGAAAAACTGTTTTTT.

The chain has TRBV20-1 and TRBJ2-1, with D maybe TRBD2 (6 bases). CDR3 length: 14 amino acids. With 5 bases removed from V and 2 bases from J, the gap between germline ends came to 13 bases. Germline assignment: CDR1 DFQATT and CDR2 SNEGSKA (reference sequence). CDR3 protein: CSAPGERAYNEQFF. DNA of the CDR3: TGCAGTGCTCCGGGGGAGCGGGCCTACAATGAGCAGTTCTTC.

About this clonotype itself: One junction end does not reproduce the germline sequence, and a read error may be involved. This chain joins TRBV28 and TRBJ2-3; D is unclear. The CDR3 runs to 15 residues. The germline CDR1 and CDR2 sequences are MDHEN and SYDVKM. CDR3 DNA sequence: TGTACCAGCAGTAAACCCGGACCGGCATATTCGGCGCAGTATTTT. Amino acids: CTSSKPGPAYSAQYF.

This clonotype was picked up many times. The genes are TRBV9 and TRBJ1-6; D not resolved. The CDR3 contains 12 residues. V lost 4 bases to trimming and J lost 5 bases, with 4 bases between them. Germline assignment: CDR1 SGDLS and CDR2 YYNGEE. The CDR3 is CASSSNNSPLHF. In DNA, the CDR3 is TGTGCCAGCAGCTCTAATAATTCACCCCTCCACTTT.

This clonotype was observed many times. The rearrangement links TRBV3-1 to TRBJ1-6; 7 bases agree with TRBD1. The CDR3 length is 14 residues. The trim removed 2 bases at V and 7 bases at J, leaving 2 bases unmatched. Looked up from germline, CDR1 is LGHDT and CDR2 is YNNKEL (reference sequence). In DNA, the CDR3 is TGTGCCAGCAGCCAATTCAGGGGGAATTCACCCCTCCACTTT. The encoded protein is CASSQFRGNSPLHF.

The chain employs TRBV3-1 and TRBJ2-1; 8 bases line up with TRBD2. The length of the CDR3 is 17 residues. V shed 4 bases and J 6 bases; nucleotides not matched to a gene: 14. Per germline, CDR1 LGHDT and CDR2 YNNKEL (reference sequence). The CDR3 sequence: CASSLSPTGGGRNEQFF. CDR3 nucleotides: TGTGCCAGCAGCCTCTCACCCACCGGGGGGGGCCGCAATGAGCAGTTCTTC.

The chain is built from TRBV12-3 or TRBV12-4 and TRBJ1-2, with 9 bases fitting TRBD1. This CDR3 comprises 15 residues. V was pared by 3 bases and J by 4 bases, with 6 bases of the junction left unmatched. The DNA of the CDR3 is TGTGCCAGCAGTTTGTACTCGACAGGGGGCTATGGCTACACCTTC. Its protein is CASSLYSTGGYGYTF.